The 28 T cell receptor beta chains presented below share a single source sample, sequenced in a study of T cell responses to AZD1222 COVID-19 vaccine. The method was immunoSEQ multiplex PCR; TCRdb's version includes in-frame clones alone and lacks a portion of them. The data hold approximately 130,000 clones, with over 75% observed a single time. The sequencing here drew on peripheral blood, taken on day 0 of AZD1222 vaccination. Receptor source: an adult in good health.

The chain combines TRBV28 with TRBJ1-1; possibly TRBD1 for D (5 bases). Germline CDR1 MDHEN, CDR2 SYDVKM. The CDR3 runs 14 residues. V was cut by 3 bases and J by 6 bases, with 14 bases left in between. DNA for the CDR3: TGTGCCAGCAGTTTCGGGGCAATCGCCGCTGAAGCTTTCTTT. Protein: CASSFGAIAAEAFF.

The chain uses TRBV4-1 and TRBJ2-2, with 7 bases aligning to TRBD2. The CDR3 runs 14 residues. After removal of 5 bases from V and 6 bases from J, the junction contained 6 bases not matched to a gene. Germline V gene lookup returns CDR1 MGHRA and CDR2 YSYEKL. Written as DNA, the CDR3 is TGCGCCAGCAGCTCTCTGGGGAGGGCCGGGGAGCTGTTTTTT. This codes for CASSSLGRAGELFF.

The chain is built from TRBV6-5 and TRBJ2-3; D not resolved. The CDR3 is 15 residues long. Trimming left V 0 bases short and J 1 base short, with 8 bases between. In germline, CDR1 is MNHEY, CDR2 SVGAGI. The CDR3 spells CASSYSVRGTDTQYF. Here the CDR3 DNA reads TGTGCCAGCAGTTACTCGGTTAGGGGCACAGATACGCAGTATTTT.

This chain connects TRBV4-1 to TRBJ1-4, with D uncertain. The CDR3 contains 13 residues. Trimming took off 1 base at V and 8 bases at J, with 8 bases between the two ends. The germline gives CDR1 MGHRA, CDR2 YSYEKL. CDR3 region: CASSQGLIEKLFF. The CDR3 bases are TGCGCCAGCAGCCAAGGGTTGATCGAAAAACTGTTTTTT.

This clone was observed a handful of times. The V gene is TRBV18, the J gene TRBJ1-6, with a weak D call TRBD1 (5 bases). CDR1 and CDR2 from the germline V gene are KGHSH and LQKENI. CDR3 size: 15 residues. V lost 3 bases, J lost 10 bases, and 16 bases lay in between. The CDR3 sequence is CASSPPRDSGSPLHF. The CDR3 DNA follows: TGTGCCAGCTCACCCCCCCGAGACAGTGGATCACCCCTCCACTTT.

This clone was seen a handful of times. This CDR3 reads CASGREVTEAFF. CDR3 sequence (DNA): TGTGCCAGCGGAAGGGAGGTCACTGAAGCTTTCTTT. The V call is TRBV6-5, the J call TRBJ1-1; D is ambiguous. CDR3 length: 12 amino acids. With 8 bases removed from V and 4 bases from J, the gap between germline ends came to 11 bases. Germline CDR1 MNHEY, CDR2 SVGAGI.

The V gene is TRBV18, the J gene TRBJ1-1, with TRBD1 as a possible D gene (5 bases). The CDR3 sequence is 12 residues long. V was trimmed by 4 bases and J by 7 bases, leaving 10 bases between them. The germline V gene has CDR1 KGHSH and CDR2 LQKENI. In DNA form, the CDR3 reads TGTGCCAGCTCACACTCTGACAGTGAAGCTTTCTTT. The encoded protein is CASSHSDSEAFF.

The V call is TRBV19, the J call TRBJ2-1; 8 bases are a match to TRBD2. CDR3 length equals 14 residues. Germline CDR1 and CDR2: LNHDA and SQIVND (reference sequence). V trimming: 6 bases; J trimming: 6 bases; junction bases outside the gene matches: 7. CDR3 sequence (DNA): TGTGCCAGTAGATGGGCTAGCGGGCCCAATGAGCAGTTCTTC. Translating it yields CASRWASGPNEQFF.

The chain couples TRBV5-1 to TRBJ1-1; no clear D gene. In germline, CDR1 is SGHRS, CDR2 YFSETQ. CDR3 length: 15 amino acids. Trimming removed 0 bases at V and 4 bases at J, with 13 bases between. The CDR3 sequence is CASSLDGARGTEAFF. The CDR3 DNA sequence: TGCGCCAGCAGCTTGGACGGCGCGCGGGGCACTGAAGCTTTCTTT.

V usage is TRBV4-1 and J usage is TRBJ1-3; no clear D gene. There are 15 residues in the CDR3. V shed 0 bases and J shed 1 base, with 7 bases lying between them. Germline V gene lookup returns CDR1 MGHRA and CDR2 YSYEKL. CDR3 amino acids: CASSQDRGSGNTIYF. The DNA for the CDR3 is TGCGCCAGCAGCCAAGACCGAGGTTCTGGAAACACCATATATTTT.

The CDR3 nucleotides read TGTGCCAGTAGTCCGACTAGATGGACTGAAGCTTTCTTT. Translated, it gives CASSPTRWTEAFF. The chain links TRBV19 to TRBJ1-1; D is unresolved. V was trimmed by 5 bases and J by 5 bases, leaving 12 bases between them. The CDR3 contains 13 residues. The germline V gene has CDR1 LNHDA and CDR2 SQIVND (reference sequence).

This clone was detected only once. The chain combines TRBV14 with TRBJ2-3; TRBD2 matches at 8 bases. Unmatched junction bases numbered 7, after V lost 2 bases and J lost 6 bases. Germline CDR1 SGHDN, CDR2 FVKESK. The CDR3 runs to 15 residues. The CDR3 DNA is TGTGCCAGCAGCCAAAGAAGCGGGAGTGCCGATACGCAGTATTTT. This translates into CASSQRSGSADTQYF. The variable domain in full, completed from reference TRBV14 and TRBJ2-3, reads EAGVTQFPSHSVIEKGQTVTLRCDPISGHDNLYWYRRVMGKEIKFLLHFVKESKQDESGMPNNRFLAERTGGTYSTLKVQPAELEDSGVYFCASSQRSGSADTQYFGPGTRLTVL.

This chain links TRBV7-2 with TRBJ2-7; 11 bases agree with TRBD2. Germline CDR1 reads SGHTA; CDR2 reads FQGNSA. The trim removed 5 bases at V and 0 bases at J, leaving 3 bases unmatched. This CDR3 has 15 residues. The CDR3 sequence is CASSPTSGSSYEQYF. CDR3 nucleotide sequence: TGTGCCAGCAGCCCAACTAGCGGGAGCTCCTACGAGCAGTACTTC.

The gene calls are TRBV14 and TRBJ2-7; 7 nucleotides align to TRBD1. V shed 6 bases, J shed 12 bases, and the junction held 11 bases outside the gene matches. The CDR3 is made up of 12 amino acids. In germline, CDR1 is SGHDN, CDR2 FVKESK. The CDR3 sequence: CASRPDQGVAYF. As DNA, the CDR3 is TGTGCCAGCAGACCTGATCAGGGGGTCGCGTACTTC. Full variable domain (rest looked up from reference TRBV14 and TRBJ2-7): EAGVTQFPSHSVIEKGQTVTLRCDPISGHDNLYWYRRVMGKEIKFLLHFVKESKQDESGMPNNRFLAERTGGTYSTLKVQPAELEDSGVYFCASRPDQGVAYFGPGTRLTVT.

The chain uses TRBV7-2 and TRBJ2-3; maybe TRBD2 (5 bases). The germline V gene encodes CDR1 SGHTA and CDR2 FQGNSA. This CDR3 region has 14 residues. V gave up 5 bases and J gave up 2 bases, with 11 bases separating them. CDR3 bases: TGTGCCAGCAGCCACGGGGTCCACACAGATACGCAGTATTTT. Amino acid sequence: CASSHGVHTDTQYF.

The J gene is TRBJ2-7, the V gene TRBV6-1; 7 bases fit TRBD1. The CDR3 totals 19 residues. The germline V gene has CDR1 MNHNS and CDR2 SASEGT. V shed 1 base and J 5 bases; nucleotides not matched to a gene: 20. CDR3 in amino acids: CASSEGQGMARRDSDEQYF. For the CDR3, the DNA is TGTGCCAGCAGTGAAGGTCAGGGAATGGCGAGACGGGACAGCGACGAGCAGTACTTC.

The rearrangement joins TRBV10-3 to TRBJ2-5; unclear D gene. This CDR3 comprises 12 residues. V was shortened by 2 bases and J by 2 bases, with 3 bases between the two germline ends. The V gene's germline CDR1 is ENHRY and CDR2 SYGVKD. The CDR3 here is CAISESQETQYF. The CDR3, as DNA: TGTGCCATCAGTGAGAGTCAAGAGACCCAGTACTTC.

In DNA, the CDR3 is TGTGCCAGCAGCCAGGGACAGGAAAATCAGCCCCAGCATTTT. Translating gives CASSQGQENQPQHF. This chain uses TRBV6-5 with TRBJ1-5; 8 nucleotides line up with TRBD1. CDR3 length equals 14 residues. Germline CDR1 is MNHEY and CDR2 is SVGAGI. V trimming: 6 bases; J trimming: 4 bases; junction bases outside the gene matches: 5.

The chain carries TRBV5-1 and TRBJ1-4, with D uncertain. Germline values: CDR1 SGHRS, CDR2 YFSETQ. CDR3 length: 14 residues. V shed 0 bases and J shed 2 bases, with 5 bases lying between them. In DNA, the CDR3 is TGCGCCAGCAGCTTGGGTCTTACTAATGAAAAACTGTTTTTT. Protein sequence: CASSLGLTNEKLFF.

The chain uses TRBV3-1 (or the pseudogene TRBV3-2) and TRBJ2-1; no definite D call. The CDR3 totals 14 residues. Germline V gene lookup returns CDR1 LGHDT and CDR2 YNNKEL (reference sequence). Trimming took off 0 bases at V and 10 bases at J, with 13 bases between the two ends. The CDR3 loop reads CASSQEGTLGEQFF. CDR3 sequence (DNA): TGTGCCAGCAGCCAAGAAGGCACCTTGGGGGAGCAGTTCTTC.

As DNA, the CDR3 is TGCGCCAGCAGGACAGGGATCGCACAGAATGAGCAGTTCTTC. It is translated as CASRTGIAQNEQFF. The chain is built from TRBV5-1 and TRBJ2-1; 7 bases fit TRBD1. The germline CDR1 and CDR2 sequences are SGHRS and YFSETQ. This CDR3 is 14 amino acids long. Trimming took 5 bases from V and 7 from J; bases not matched to a gene: 9.

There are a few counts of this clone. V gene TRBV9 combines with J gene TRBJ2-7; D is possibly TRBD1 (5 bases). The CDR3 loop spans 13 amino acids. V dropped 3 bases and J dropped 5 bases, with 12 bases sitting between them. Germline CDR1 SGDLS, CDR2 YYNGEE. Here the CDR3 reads CASSARARDEQYF. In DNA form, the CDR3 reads TGTGCCAGCAGCGCCCGGGCCAGGGACGAGCAGTACTTC.

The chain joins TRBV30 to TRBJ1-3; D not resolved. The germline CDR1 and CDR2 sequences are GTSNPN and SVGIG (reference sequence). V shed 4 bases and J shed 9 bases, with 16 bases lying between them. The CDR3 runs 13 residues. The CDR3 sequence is CAWTLQRAGTIYF. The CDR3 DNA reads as TGTGCCTGGACCCTGCAAAGGGCGGGCACCATATATTTT.

The CDR3 DNA follows: TGCGCCAGCAGCTTGGACCCAGGGGGCAAGAACACTGAAGCTTTCTTT. Translating it yields CASSLDPGGKNTEAFF. The rearrangement joins TRBV5-1 to TRBJ1-1, with TRBD1 identical over 8 bases. The ends lost 0 bases at V and 1 base at J; junction bases unmatched: 5. Germline CDR1 SGHRS, CDR2 YFSETQ. This CDR3 has 16 amino acids.

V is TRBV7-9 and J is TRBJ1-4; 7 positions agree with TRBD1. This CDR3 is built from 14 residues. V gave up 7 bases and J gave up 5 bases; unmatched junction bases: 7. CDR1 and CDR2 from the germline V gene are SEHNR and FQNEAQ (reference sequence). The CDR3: CASNTGTENEKLFF. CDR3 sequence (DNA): TGTGCCAGCAATACCGGGACAGAGAATGAAAAACTGTTTTTT.

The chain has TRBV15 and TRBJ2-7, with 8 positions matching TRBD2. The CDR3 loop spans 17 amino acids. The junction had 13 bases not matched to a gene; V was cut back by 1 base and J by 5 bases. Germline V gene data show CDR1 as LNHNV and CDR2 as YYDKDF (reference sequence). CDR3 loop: CATSRVRDGRAWNEQYF. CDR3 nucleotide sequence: TGTGCCACCAGCAGAGTCCGCGACGGGAGGGCCTGGAACGAGCAGTACTTC. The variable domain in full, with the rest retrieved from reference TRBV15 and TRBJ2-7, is DAMVIQNPRYQVTQFGKPVTLSCSQTLNHNVMYWYQQKSSQAPKLLFHYYDKDFNNEADTPDNFQSRRPNTSFCFLDIRSPGLGDTAMYLCATSRVRDGRAWNEQYFGPGTRLTVT.

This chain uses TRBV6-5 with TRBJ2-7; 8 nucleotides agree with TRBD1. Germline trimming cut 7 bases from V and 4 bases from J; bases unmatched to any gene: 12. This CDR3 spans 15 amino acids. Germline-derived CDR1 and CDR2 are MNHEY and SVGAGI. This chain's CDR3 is CASKTGANWWYEQYF. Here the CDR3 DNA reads TGTGCCAGCAAGACAGGGGCTAACTGGTGGTACGAGCAGTACTTC.

The CDR3 here is CASALTPGPRGNEQFF. CDR3 coding DNA: TGTGCTAGTGCTTTAACTCCGGGACCAAGAGGAAATGAGCAGTTCTTC. The J gene is TRBJ2-1, the V gene TRBV12-5, with D tentatively TRBD1 or TRBD2 (5 bases each). Germline V gene sequence: CDR1 LGHNT, CDR2 FRNRAP. V was cut by 7 bases and J by 7 bases, with 23 bases left in between. This CDR3 is built from 16 residues.